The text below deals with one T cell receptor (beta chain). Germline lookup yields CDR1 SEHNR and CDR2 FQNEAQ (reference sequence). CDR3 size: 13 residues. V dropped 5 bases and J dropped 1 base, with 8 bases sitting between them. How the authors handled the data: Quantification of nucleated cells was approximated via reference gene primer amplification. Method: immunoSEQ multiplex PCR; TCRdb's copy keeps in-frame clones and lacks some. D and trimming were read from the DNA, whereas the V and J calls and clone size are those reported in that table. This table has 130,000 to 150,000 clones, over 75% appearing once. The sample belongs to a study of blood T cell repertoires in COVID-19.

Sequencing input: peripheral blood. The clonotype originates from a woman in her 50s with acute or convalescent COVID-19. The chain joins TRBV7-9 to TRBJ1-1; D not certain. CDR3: CASSLFENTEAFF. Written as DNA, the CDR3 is TGTGCCAGCAGCCTATTCGAGAACACTGAAGCTTTCTTT.